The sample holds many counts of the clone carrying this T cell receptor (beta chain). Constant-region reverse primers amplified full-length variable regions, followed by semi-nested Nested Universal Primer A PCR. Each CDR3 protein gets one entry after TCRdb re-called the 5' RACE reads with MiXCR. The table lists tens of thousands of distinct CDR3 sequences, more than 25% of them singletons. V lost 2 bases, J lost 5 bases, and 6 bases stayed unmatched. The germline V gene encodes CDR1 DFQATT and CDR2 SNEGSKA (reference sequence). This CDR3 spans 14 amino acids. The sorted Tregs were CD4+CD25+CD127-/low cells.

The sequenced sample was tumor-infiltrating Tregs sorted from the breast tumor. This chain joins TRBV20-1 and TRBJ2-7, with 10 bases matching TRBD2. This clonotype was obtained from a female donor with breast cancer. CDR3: CSARWPSGRNEQYF. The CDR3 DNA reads TGCAGTGCTAGATGGCCTAGCGGGAGAAACGAGCAGTACTTC.